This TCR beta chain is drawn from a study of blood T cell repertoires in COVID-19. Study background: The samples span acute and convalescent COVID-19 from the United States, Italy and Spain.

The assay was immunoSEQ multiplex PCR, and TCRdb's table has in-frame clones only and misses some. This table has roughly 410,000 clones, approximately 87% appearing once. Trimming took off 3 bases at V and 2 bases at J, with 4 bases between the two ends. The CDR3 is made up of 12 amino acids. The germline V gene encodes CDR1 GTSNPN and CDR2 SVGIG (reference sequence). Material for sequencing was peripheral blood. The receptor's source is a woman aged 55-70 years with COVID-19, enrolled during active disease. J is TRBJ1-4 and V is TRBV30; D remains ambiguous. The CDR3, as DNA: TGTGCCTGGAGGGCCACTAATGAAAAACTGTTTTTT. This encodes CAWRATNEKLFF.